Below, 13 T cell receptor beta chains from the same sample are listed, as sequenced in a study of cytomegalovirus exposure and HLA in healthy donors. The protocol was immunoSEQ multiplex PCR, while the TCRdb copy is restricted to in-frame clones and leaves out a portion. The table shows roughly 130,000 clones, with 86% occurring only once. Sample: PBMCs. Receptors originate from a man younger than 35 in good health and CMV-seronegative.

This rearrangement joins TRBV27 to TRBJ2-5; 7 bases line up with TRBD1. This CDR3 spans 14 amino acids. The trim removed 5 bases at V and 6 bases at J, leaving 9 bases unmatched. Per the germline V gene, CDR1 is MNHEY and CDR2 is SMNVEV (reference sequence). CDR3 bases: TGTGCCAGCAGTGTAGACAGGGTTAAGAAGACCCAGTACTTC. Its protein product is CASSVDRVKKTQYF.

The chain employs TRBV2 and TRBJ1-2, with 7 bases fitting TRBD1. This CDR3 comprises 14 residues. The germline V gene encodes CDR1 SNHLY and CDR2 FYNNEI. The V segment lost 5 bases and the J segment 0 bases; nucleotides outside the gene matches: 3. The CDR3 here is CASSPDRPNYGYTF. CDR3 coding DNA: TGTGCCAGCAGTCCGGACAGGCCTAACTATGGCTACACCTTC.

This chain joins TRBV6-5 and TRBJ1-4; D might be TRBD1 (5 bases). V was cut by 5 bases and J by 5 bases, with 15 bases left in between. This CDR3 contains 15 residues. Per the germline V gene, CDR1 is MNHEY and CDR2 is SVGAGI. The CDR3 nucleotides are TGTGCCAGCAGTGCCGGGGGAGGTATCAATGAAAAACTGTTTTTT. Amino acids: CASSAGGGINEKLFF.

This clone has a handful of counts. The rearrangement links TRBV2 to TRBJ1-5; possible D gene TRBD1, 6 bases. The CDR3 covers 16 residues. Germline assignment: CDR1 SNHLY and CDR2 FYNNEI. Trimming shortened V by 7 bases and J by 3 bases, and 19 bases separated the two germline ends. This CDR3 reads CASKRGGFFDNQPQHF. DNA of the CDR3: TGTGCCAGCAAGAGGGGGGGATTTTTTGACAATCAGCCCCAGCATTTT.

V usage is TRBV19 and J usage is TRBJ2-5; TRBD1 matches at 7 bases. Losses at the gene ends were 4 bases for V and 4 bases for J; bases not matched to a gene: 6. Germline CDR1 LNHDA, CDR2 SQIVND (reference sequence). This CDR3 region has 14 residues. The CDR3 nucleotides are TGTGCCAGTAGTACTAACAGGGGTGGAGAGACCCAGTACTTC. Translation: CASSTNRGGETQYF.

For the CDR3, the DNA is TGTGCCAGCAGCCGGGACACGAACACTGAAGCTTTCTTT. Translated: CASSRDTNTEAFF. The rearrangement links TRBV14 to TRBJ1-1; D is possibly TRBD1 (6 bases). Trimming removed 4 bases from V and 1 base from J, with 7 bases in between. Germline lookup yields CDR1 SGHDN and CDR2 FVKESK. This CDR3 has 13 amino acids. Filled out from reference TRBV14 and TRBJ1-1, the complete variable domain reads EAGVTQFPSHSVIEKGQTVTLRCDPISGHDNLYWYRRVMGKEIKFLLHFVKESKQDESGMPNNRFLAERTGGTYSTLKVQPAELEDSGVYFCASSRDTNTEAFFGQGTRLTVV.

V and J are TRBV27 and TRBJ1-2; unclear D gene. V was shortened by 0 bases and J by 0 bases, with 17 bases between the two germline ends. The germline CDR1 and CDR2 sequences are MNHEY and SMNVEV (reference sequence). The CDR3 runs 18 residues. The CDR3 coding sequence is TGTGCCAGCAGTTTATCGACCGGGAAGGCTTCCTCTAACTATGGCTACACCTTC. Protein sequence: CASSLSTGKASSNYGYTF.

V gene TRBV27 combines with J gene TRBJ2-3; 7 bases are a match to TRBD2. Germline CDR1 and CDR2: MNHEY and SMNVEV (reference sequence). V dropped 3 bases and J dropped 1; count of bases not matched to a gene: 13. CDR3 length equals 18 residues. CDR3 region: CASSFFWKERGGTDTQYF. The CDR3 coding sequence is TGTGCCAGCAGTTTTTTTTGGAAAGAGCGGGGAGGCACAGATACGCAGTATTTT.

V gene TRBV5-1 combines with J gene TRBJ2-5; 9 positions match TRBD1. The V gene's germline CDR1 is SGHRS and CDR2 YFSETQ. The V and J ends lost 5 bases and 5 bases, in that order; junction bases with no gene match: 10. The CDR3 runs to 15 residues. The CDR3 region has the DNA TGCGCCAGCAGAGAATCGGGACAGGGATATGAGACCCAGTACTTC. This translates into CASRESGQGYETQYF. The full variable domain, with the rest looked up from reference TRBV5-1 and TRBJ2-5, is KAGVTQTPRYLIKTRGQQVTLSCSPISGHRSVSWYQQTPGQGLQFLFEYFSETQRNKGNFPGRFSGRQFSNSRSEMNVSTLELGDSALYLCASRESGQGYETQYFGPGTRLLVL.

This sequence joins TRBV12-2 and TRBJ2-5; the DNA was not used to check the table's D call, TRBD2. TRBJ2-7 explains the end of the DNA better; the J call may be wrong. TRBV12-2 is flagged as a pseudogene. The CDR3 has 15 amino acids. The CDR3: CASRLHTSGGYEQYF. The CDR3, as DNA: TGTGCAAGTCGCTTGCACACAAGCGGGGGTTACGAGCAGTACTTC.

V is TRBV4-3 and J is TRBJ2-3, with unresolved D. CDR3 length equals 14 residues. The V gene's germline CDR1 is LGHNA and CDR2 YSLEER. Trimming removed 1 base at V and 5 bases at J, with 10 bases between. CDR3 amino acids: CASSQVHSGDTQYF. CDR3 nucleotides: TGCGCCAGCAGCCAAGTTCATTCGGGAGATACGCAGTATTTT.

This chain uses TRBV6-1 with TRBJ2-7; D remains ambiguous. With 6 bases removed from V and 2 bases from J, the gap between germline ends came to 17 bases. CDR3 length: 15 residues. The V gene's germline CDR1 is MNHNS and CDR2 SASEGT. CDR3 protein: CASRFSDLTAYEQYF. The CDR3 nucleotides are TGTGCCAGCAGATTCTCTGATCTAACTGCCTACGAGCAGTACTTC.

This chain links TRBV27 with TRBJ2-7, with 7 nucleotides matching TRBD1. The ends lost 0 bases at V and 3 bases at J; junction bases unmatched: 8. CDR3 length: 16 amino acids. CDR1 is MNHEY and CDR2 is SMNVEV in the germline V gene (reference sequence). CDR3 bases: TGTGCCAGCAGTTTATCGACCGGGACAGCTTTCTACGAGCAGTACTTC. Translation: CASSLSTGTAFYEQYF.